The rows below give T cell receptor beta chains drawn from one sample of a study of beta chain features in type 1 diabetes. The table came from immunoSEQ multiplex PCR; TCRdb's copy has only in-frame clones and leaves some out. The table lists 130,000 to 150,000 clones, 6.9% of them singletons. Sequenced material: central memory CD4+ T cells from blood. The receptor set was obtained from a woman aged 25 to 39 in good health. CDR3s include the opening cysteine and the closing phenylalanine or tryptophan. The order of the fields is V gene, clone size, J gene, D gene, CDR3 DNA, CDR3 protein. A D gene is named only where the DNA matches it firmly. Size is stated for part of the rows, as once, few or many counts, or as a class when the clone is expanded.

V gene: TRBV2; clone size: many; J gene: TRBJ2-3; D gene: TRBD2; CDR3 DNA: TGTGCCAGCAGGTTGACTAGCGGGAGATCGTTGACAGATACGCAGTATTTT; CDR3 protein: CASRLTSGRSLTDTQYF
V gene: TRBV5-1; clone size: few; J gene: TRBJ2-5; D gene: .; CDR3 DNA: TGCGCCAGCAGCTGGACAGTTCAAGAGACCCAGTACTTC; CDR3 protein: CASSWTVQETQYF
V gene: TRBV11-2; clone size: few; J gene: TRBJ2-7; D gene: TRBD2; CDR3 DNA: TGTGCCAGCAGCTTAGATCGAGCGGGGCCCGAGCAGTACTTC; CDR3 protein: CASSLDRAGPEQYF
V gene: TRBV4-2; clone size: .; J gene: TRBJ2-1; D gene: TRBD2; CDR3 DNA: TGTGCCAGCAGACGACTAGCGGGTTTTGAGCAGTTCTTC; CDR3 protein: CASRRLAGFEQFF
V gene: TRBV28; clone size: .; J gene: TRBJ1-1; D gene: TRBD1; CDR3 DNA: TGTGCCAGCAGTTTAGCGGACAGGGGGCTCGAAGCTTTCTTT; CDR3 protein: CASSLADRGLEAFF
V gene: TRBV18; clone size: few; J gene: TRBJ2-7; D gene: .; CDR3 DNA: TGTGCCAGCTCACCATCGAGAAGCGGAAGCTACGAGCAGTACTTC; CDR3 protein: CASSPSRSGSYEQYF
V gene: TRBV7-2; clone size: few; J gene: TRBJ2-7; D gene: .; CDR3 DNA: TGTGCCAGCAGCTTGCCCAGGGCCTACGAGCAGTACTTC; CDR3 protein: CASSLPRAYEQYF
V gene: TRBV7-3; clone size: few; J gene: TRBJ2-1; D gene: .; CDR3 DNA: TGTGCCAGCAGCTCCCAGGCTCTTCGCTCCTACAATGAGCAGTTCTTC; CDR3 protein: CASSSQALRSYNEQFF
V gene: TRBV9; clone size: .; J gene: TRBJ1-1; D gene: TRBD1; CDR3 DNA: TGTGCCAGCAGCGTTTCCCCAGGGGGACCTGAAGCTTTCTTT; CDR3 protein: CASSVSPGGPEAFF
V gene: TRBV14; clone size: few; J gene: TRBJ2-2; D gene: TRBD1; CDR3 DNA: TGTGCCAGCAGCCGCGGGCAGGGGGTCGGCACCGGGGAGCTGTTTTTT; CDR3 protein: CASSRGQGVGTGELFF
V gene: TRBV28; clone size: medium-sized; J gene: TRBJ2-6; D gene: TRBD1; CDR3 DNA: TGTGCCAGCAGTGCCGGACAGGGAATCTCTGGGGCCAACGTCCTGACTTTC; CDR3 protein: CASSAGQGISGANVLTF
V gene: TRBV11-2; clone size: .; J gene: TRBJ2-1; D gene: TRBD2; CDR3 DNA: TGTGCCAGCAGCCCGTTTGGGGCGGGAGATCTTGAGAATGAGCAGTTCTTC; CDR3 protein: CASSPFGAGDLENEQFF
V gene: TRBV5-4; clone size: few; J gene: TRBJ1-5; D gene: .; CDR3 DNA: TGTGCCAGCAGCGCCGGGGGGAAGAATCAGCCCCAGCATTTT; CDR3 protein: CASSAGGKNQPQHF
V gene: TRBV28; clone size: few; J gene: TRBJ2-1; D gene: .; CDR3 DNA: TGTGCCAGCAGTTTGGGACATTTCAATGAGCAGTTCTTC; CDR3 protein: CASSLGHFNEQFF
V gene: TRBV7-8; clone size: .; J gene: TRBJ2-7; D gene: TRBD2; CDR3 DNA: TGTGCCAGCAGCTTAGATGGTCTAGCGGGAGGAGTTCAGCAGTACTTC; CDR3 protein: CASSLDGLAGGVQQYF
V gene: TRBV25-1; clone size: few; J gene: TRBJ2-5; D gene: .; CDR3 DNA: TGTGCCAGCAGTGATAGTCACCAAGAGACCCAGTACTTC; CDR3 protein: CASSDSHQETQYF
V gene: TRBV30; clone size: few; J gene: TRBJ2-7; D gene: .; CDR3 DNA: TGTGCCTGGAGTGTACGAGGGTCCCTTTCCTACGAGCAGTACTTC; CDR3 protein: CAWSVRGSLSYEQYF
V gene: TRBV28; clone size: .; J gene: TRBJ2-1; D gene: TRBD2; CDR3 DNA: TGTGCCAGCAGTTTTATGGCCGCCGGGGGGAATGAGCAGTTCTTC; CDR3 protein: CASSFMAAGGNEQFF
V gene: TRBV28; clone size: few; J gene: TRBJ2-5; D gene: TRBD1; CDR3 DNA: TGTGCCAGCAGTATAGGGACAGGGGGGTTCGAGACCCAGTACTTC; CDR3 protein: CASSIGTGGFETQYF
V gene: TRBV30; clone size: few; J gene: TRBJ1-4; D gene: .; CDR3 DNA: TGTGCCTGGAGTTCCATTGGACAGTTTGATGAAAAACTGTTTTTT; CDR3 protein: CAWSSIGQFDEKLFF
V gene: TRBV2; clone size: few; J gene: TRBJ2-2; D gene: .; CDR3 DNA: TGTGCCAGCAGTCCATGGGACACCGACACCGGGGAGCTGTTTTTT; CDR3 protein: CASSPWDTDTGELFF
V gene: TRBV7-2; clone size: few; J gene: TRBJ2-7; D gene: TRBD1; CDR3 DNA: TGTGCCAGCAGCTTGGGACAGGGGTTTTACGAGCAGTACTTC; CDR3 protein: CASSLGQGFYEQYF
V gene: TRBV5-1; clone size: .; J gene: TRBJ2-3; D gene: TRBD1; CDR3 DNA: TGCGCCAGCAGCGTGAGACTAACAGGGGGCCCCACAGATACGCAGTATTTT; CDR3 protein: CASSVRLTGGPTDTQYF
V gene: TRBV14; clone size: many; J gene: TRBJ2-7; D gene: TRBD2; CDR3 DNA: TGTGCCAGCAGCCAAGGCGCACTAGCGCTTTCCTACGAGCAGTACTTC; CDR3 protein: CASSQGALALSYEQYF
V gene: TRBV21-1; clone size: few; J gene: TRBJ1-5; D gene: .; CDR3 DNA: TGTGCCAGCAGCAAACGTGCGGGCCCGAGCAATCAGCCCCAGCATTTT; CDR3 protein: CASSKRAGPSNQPQHF
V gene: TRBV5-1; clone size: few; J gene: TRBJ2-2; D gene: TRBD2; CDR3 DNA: TGCGCCAGCAGCTTCGGACTAGCGGTGTCCGGGGAGCTGTTTTTT; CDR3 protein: CASSFGLAVSGELFF
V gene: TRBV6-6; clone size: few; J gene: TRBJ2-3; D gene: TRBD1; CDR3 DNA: TGTGCCAGCAGTTACTCGACAGGGTGGGCGCAGTATTTT; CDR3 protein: CASSYSTGWAQYF
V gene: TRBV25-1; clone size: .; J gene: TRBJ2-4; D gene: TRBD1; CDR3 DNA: TGTGCCAGCAGTGAATTCGTTGGGACAGGGGGCCTTGTATTC; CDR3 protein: CASSEFVGTGGLVF
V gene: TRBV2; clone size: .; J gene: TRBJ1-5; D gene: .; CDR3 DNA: TGTGCCAGCAGTCCCTCCCGGCAGGGCTACCAGCCCCAGCATTTT; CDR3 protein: CASSPSRQGYQPQHF
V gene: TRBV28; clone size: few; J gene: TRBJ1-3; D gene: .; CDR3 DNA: TGTGCCAGCATTAGTGCGGGGAGCGGTTCTGGAAACACCATATATTTT; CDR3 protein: CASISAGSGSGNTIYF
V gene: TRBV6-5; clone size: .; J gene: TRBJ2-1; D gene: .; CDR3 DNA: TGTGCCAGCAGTTATTATGGGGCTTTTGGGCAGTTCTTC; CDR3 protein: CASSYYGAFGQFF
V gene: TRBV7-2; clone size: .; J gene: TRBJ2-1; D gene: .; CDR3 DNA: TGTGCCAGCAGCTTAGAACCGGGAGCCTACAATGAGCAGTTCTTC; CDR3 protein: CASSLEPGAYNEQFF
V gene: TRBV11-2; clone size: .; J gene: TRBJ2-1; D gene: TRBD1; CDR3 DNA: TGTGCCAGCAGCTTACAAGGACAGGGTATAGCTGAGCAGTTCTTC; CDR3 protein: CASSLQGQGIAEQFF
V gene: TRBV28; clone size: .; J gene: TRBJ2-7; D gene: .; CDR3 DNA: TGTGCCAGCAGGGAAAATGTTTTAAGGTCAGGGCTCGTAGATTACGAGCAGTACTTC; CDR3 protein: CASRENVLRSGLVDYEQYF
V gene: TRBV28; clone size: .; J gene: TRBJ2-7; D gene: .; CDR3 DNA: TGTGCCAGCAGTTTAGCAGGTTCCTACAAGCAGTACTTC; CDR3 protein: CASSLAGSYKQYF
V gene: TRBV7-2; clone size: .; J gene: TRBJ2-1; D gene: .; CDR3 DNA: TGTGCCAGCAGCTTACTGGGAGCAACATACAATGAGCAGTTCTTC; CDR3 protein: CASSLLGATYNEQFF
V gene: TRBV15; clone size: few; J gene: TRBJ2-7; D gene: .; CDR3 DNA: TGTGCCACCAGCCGACGGACGGGCGGGCGCTCCTACGAGCAGTACTTC; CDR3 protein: CATSRRTGGRSYEQYF
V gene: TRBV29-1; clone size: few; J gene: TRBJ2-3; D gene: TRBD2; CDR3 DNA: TGCAGCGTTCCGAGGGAGGGAAGCACAGATACGCAGTATTTT; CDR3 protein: CSVPREGSTDTQYF
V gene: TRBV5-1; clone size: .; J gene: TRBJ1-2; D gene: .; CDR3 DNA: TGCGCCAGCAGCTTCGACAGCAACTATGGCTACACCTTC; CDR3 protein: CASSFDSNYGYTF
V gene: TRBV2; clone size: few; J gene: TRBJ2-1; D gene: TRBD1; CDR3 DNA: TGTGCCAGCAGTGAAACCCCACCCGACAGGGGTGAGCAGTTCTTC; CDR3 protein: CASSETPPDRGEQFF
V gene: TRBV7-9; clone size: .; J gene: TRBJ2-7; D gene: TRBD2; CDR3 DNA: TGTGCCAGCAGACCAATCGGGACTAGCGGGAACGAGCAGTACTTC; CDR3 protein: CASRPIGTSGNEQYF
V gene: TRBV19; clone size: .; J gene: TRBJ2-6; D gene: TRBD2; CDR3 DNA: TGTGCCAGTAGTGCGGGAGGGTACGCTGGGGCCAACGTCCTGACTTTC; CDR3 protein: CASSAGGYAGANVLTF
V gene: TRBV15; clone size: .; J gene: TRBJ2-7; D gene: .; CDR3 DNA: TGTGCCACCAGCGAGAACAGGTGTAGCTCCTACGAGCAGTACTTC; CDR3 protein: CATSENRCSSYEQYF
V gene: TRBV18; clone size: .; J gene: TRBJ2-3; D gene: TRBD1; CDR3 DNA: TGTGCCAGCTCATATTCGACAGGGGGCACAGATACGCAGTATTTT; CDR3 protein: CASSYSTGGTDTQYF
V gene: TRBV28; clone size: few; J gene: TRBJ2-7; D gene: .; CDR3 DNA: TGTGCCAGCAGTCCCCGTTACGAGCAGTACTTC; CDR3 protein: CASSPRYEQYF
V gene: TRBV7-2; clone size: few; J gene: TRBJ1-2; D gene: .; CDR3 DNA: TGTGCCAGCAGCTTAGATACCCACTACAAGAGGGGCTACACCTTC; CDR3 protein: CASSLDTHYKRGYTF
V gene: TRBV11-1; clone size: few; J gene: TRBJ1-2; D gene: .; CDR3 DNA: TGTGCCAGCAGCTTAGCGACGGGACAAACTAACTATGGCTACACCTTC; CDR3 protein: CASSLATGQTNYGYTF
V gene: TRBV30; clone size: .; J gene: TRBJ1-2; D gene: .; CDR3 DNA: TGTGCCTGGAGTCCATCAGGCTATGGCTACACCTTC; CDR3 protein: CAWSPSGYGYTF
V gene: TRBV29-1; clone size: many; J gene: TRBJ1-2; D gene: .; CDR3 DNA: TGCAGCGTTGATACAGGGCAGAACTATGGCTACACCTTC; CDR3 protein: CSVDTGQNYGYTF
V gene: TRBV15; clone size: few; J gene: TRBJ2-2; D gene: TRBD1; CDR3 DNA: TGTGCCACCAGCGAACGACAGGGGACCGGGGAGCTGTTTTTT; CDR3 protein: CATSERQGTGELFF
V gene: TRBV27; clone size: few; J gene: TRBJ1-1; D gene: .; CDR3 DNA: TGTGCCAGCAGTCCGTGGACCCTTGGGGCCACTGAAGCTTTCTTT; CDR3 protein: CASSPWTLGATEAFF
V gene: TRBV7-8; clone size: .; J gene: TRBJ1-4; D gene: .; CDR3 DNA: TGTGCCAGCAGCACAGGGCCATCTCTAACTAATGAAAAACTGTTTTTT; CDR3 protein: CASSTGPSLTNEKLFF
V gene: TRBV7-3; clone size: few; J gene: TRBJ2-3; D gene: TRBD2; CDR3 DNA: TGTGCCAGCAGCTCGGGGAGGGGAGATACGCAGTATTTT; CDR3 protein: CASSSGRGDTQYF